A selection of T cell receptor beta chains follows, all from one sample in a study of T cell repertoires in cytomegalovirus infection. TCRdb used MiXCR to reprocess the reads, holding one entry per CDR3 protein. The sample includes 100,000 or so distinct CDR3 sequences, 20% to 30% of them seen just once. Sequencing input: CD8+ T cells from PBMCs. The receptors were gathered from a human donor in good health (CMV status not recorded). Some clones in this sample may be carry-over from other donors' samples. The CDR3 runs from the conserved cysteine through the conserved F or W. The D gene is left open where the match is weak. Size values are once, few and many counts, or a class for expanded clones, and some rows have none.

D	size	J	V	CDR3	DNA
.	.	TRBJ2-1	TRBV4-1	CASCPWGDEQFF	TGCGCCAGCTGCCCCTGGGGGGATGAGCAGTTCTTC
TRBD1	.	TRBJ2-7	TRBV12-3/TRBV12-4	CASSSTLGTGSYEQYF	TGTGCCAGCAGTTCCACCCTCGGGACAGGGTCCTACGAGCAGTACTTC
.	.	TRBJ2-3	TRBV29-1	CSVDFAQGGLGANTQYF	TGCAGCGTTGACTTCGCGCAGGGGGGACTAGGAGCGAATACGCAGTATTTT
.	many	TRBJ1-1	TRBV7-8	CASSLRGETEAFF	TGTGCCAGCAGCTTAAGGGGTGAAACTGAAGCTTTCTTT
.	.	TRBJ2-3	TRBV9	CASTKSGGGGFTDTRYF	TGTGCCAGCACCAAATCTGGGGGCGGGGGCTTCACAGATACGCGGTATTTT
TRBD2	many	TRBJ2-1	TRBV6-4	CATAQPSSGGAEEQFF	TGTGCCACCGCTCAACCGTCTAGCGGGGGGGCCGAGGAGCAGTTCTTC
.	few	TRBJ2-1	TRBV20-1	CSARDRRDNEQFF	TGCAGTGCTAGGGACCGCAGGGACAATGAGCAGTTCTTC
TRBD2	once	TRBJ2-1	TRBV29-1	CSAGTGTRNEQFF	TGCAGCGCCGGAACCGGGACTAGGAATGAGCAGTTCTTC
.	many	TRBJ2-7	TRBV7-6	CASSLGPVWESYEQYF	TGTGCCAGCAGCTTAGGGCCAGTATGGGAGTCCTACGAGCAGTACTTC
.	many	TRBJ2-2	TRBV12-3/TRBV12-4	CASSQGSGELFF	TGTGCCAGCAGTCAGGGATCCGGGGAGCTGTTTTTT
.	.	TRBJ2-7	TRBV5-1	CASRRQTYEQYF	TGCGCCAGCAGGAGGCAAACCTACGAGCAGTACTTC
TRBD1	many	TRBJ2-1	TRBV7-2	CASQMLTGVHEQFF	TGTGCCAGCCAGATGCTGACAGGGGTGCATGAGCAGTTCTTC
TRBD1	few	TRBJ2-2	TRBV7-8	CASSLVTGPGELFF	TGTGCCAGCAGCTTAGTGACAGGGCCCGGGGAGCTGTTTTTT
TRBD2	.	TRBJ2-1	TRBV11-2	CASSSRDYRYNEQFF	TGTGCCAGCAGCTCCCGGGACTACCGATACAATGAGCAGTTCTTC
.	many	TRBJ2-7	TRBV19	CATNGRGSYEQYF	TGTGCCACCAACGGCAGGGGTTCATACGAGCAGTACTTC
.	few	TRBJ2-1	TRBV11-2	CASSSERNEQFF	TGTGCCAGCAGCTCAGAGAGAAATGAGCAGTTCTTC
.	.	TRBJ2-7	TRBV2	CASSWTGGASYEQYF	TGTGCCAGCAGTTGGACCGGAGGGGCCTCCTACGAGCAGTACTTC
TRBD1	.	TRBJ2-2	TRBV6-2/TRBV6-3	CACRDREDYPPGELFF	TGTGCCTGCCGGGACAGGGAAGATTACCCACCCGGGGAGCTGTTTTTT
TRBD1	.	TRBJ2-1	TRBV7-6	CASSLEVTGGYNEQFF	TGTGCCAGCAGCTTAGAGGTGACAGGGGGTTACAATGAGCAGTTCTTC
.	few	TRBJ2-3	TRBV18	CASSPTDGITDTQYF	TGTGCCAGCTCACCAACAGACGGGATAACAGATACGCAGTATTTT
.	.	TRBJ2-7	TRBV5-6	CASRGKDPYEQYF	TGTGCCAGCAGAGGGAAGGACCCCTACGAGCAGTACTTC
TRBD1	few	TRBJ2-1	TRBV27	CASSFRTGGPYNEQFF	TGTGCCAGCAGTTTCCGGACAGGGGGCCCCTACAATGAGCAGTTCTTC
TRBD2	.	TRBJ2-1	TRBV27	CASRTSGFYNEQFF	TGTGCCAGCAGGACTAGCGGGTTCTACAATGAGCAGTTCTTC
TRBD2	few	TRBJ2-5	TRBV7-9	CASSFASGAEETQYF	TGTGCCAGCAGCTTTGCTAGCGGGGCCGAAGAGACCCAGTACTTC
.	few	TRBJ1-1	TRBV7-9	CASSLIARDTDIAEAFF	TGTGCCAGCAGCTTAATAGCCCGGGACACGGATATTGCTGAAGCTTTCTTT
TRBD2	many	TRBJ2-5	TRBV7-9	CASSLPGGETQYF	TGTGCCAGCAGCCTTCCCGGGGGGGAGACCCAGTACTTC
TRBD2	many	TRBJ2-1	TRBV12-3/TRBV12-4	CASRFSGGEDEQFF	TGTGCCAGCAGGTTTAGCGGGGGGGAGGATGAGCAGTTCTTC
.	.	TRBJ2-3	TRBV6-1	CASSETGPRRDTQYF	TGTGCCAGCAGTGAAACGGGACCGCGAAGGGATACGCAGTATTTT
.	few	TRBJ2-3	TRBV9	CASSARSGSTDTQYF	TGTGCCAGCAGCGCCCGCAGCGGAAGCACAGATACGCAGTATTTT
.	many	TRBJ1-2	TRBV20-1	CSARIWGDGDNYGYTF	TGCAGTGCTAGAATCTGGGGGGACGGGGACAACTATGGCTACACCTTC
TRBD1	few	TRBJ2-7	TRBV10-3	CAISEMGQGRDDSYEQYF	TGTGCCATCAGTGAGATGGGACAGGGGAGAGATGACTCCTACGAGCAGTACTTC
TRBD1	few	TRBJ1-4	TRBV4-3	CASSQVIQGAVSPNEKLFF	TGCGCCAGCAGCCAAGTCATACAGGGGGCGGTTTCCCCAAATGAAAAACTGTTTTTT
TRBD1	.	TRBJ1-2	TRBV13	CASSLRTGDANYGYTF	TGTGCCAGCAGCCTACGGACAGGGGACGCTAACTATGGCTACACCTTC
.	.	TRBJ1-1	TRBV5-1	CASSLWAGTEAFF	TGCGCCAGCAGCTTATGGGCGGGGACTGAAGCTTTCTTT
TRBD1	many	TRBJ1-1	TRBV9	CASSVNAGGINTEAFF	TGTGCCAGCAGCGTGAATGCAGGGGGCATAAACACTGAAGCTTTCTTT
TRBD2	.	TRBJ2-1	TRBV20-1	CSARKASGGFSYNEQFF	TGCAGTGCTAGAAAAGCTAGCGGGGGGTTTTCCTACAATGAGCAGTTCTTC
TRBD2	.	TRBJ2-7	TRBV9	CASSAVAGFAYEQYF	TGTGCCAGCAGCGCCGTAGCGGGATTTGCCTACGAGCAGTACTTC
TRBD1	.	TRBJ2-2	TRBV4-3	CASSSRGGAGQGPGELFF	TGCGCCAGCAGCTCCCGAGGGGGTGCGGGACAGGGTCCCGGGGAGCTGTTTTTT
TRBD2	many	TRBJ2-7	TRBV7-9	CASSLGTSGSEQYF	TGTGCCAGCAGCTTGGGGACTAGCGGCAGCGAGCAGTACTTC
.	.	TRBJ1-1	TRBV7-4	CASSLGSETEAFF	TGTGCCAGCAGCTTAGGGAGTGAGACTGAAGCTTTCTTT
TRBD2	few	TRBJ2-1	TRBV7-6	CASSFGGGAHEQFF	TGTGCCAGCAGCTTCGGCGGGGGGGCGCATGAGCAGTTCTTC
.	many	TRBJ2-3	TRBV7-2	CASSFSGDTQYF	TGTGCCAGCAGCTTCAGTGGGGATACGCAGTATTTT
.	many	TRBJ1-1	TRBV9	CASSVGWKGPMNTEAFF	TGTGCCAGCAGCGTAGGATGGAAGGGGCCCATGAACACTGAAGCTTTCTTT
.	few	TRBJ2-7	TRBV12-3/TRBV12-4	CASNIQGYEQYF	TGTGCCAGCAACATACAGGGATACGAGCAGTACTTC
TRBD1	few	TRBJ2-7	TRBV7-9	CASSLGTGGISYEQYF	TGTGCCAGCAGCTTAGGAACAGGGGGTATCTCCTACGAGCAGTACTTC
TRBD2	few	TRBJ2-1	TRBV3-1	CASEREGRNEQFF	TGTGCCAGCGAGAGGGAGGGCCGAAATGAGCAGTTCTTC
.	.	TRBJ2-5	TRBV10-2	CASSESSPPWETQYF	TGCGCCAGCAGTGAGTCGAGTCCCCCTTGGGAGACCCAGTACTTC
TRBD1	many	TRBJ1-2	TRBV7-9	CASSLGGPGQGFLGNYGYTF	TGTGCCAGCAGCTTAGGGGGACCGGGACAGGGCTTTCTCGGGAACTATGGCTACACCTTC
TRBD1	.	TRBJ2-7	TRBV6-5	CASRTVNRGEQYF	TGTGCCAGCCGAACAGTAAACAGGGGCGAGCAGTACTTC
TRBD2	few	TRBJ2-5	TRBV12-3/TRBV12-4	CARQRGAQETQYF	TGTGCCCGGCAGCGGGGGGCTCAAGAGACCCAGTACTTC
.	.	TRBJ2-6	TRBV14	CASSQVFPPSSGANVLTF	TGTGCCAGCAGCCAAGTGTTCCCACCAAGCTCTGGGGCCAACGTCCTGACTTTC
.	few	TRBJ2-7	TRBV11-2	CASSTPGPSYEQYF	TGTGCCAGCAGCACACCGGGACCTTCCTACGAGCAGTACTTC
TRBD2	few	TRBJ2-1	TRBV11-2	CASSSGTSGGFYNEQFF	TGTGCCAGCAGCTCAGGGACTAGCGGAGGCTTCTACAATGAGCAGTTCTTC
TRBD2	few	TRBJ2-2	TRBV7-9	CASSPRTSGTPSGELFF	TGTGCCAGCAGCCCCAGGACTAGCGGGACCCCCTCCGGGGAGCTGTTTTTT
.	.	TRBJ1-1	TRBV15	CATSRDRSLNTEAFF	TGTGCCACCAGCAGAGATCGGAGCCTGAACACTGAAGCTTTCTTT